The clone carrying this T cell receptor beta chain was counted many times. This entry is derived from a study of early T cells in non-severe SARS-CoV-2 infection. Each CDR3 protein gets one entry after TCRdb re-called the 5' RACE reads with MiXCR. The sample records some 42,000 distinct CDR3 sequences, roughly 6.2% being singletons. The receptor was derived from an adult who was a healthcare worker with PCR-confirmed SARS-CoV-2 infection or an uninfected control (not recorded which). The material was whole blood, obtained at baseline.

DNA of the CDR3: TGTGCCAGCAGAGACAGGGATAGAACCGGGGAGCTGTTTTTT. Amino acid sequence: CASRDRDRTGELFF. This chain connects TRBV7-2 to TRBJ2-2, with 7 bases matching TRBD1. CDR3 length: 14 residues. Germline CDR1 is SGHTA and CDR2 is FQGNSA. After removal of 6 bases from V and 5 bases from J, the junction contained 6 bases not matched to a gene.